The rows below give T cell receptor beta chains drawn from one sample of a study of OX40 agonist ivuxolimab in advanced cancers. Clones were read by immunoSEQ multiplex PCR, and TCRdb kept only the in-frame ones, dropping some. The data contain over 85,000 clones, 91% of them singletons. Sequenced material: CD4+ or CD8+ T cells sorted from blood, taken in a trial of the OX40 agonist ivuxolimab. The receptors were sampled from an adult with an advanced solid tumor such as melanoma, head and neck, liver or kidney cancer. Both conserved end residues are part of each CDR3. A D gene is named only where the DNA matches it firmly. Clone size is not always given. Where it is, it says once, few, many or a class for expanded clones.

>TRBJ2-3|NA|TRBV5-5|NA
TGTGCCAGCACCTTAAACCAGGGCACAGATACGCAGTATTTT
CASTLNQGTDTQYF
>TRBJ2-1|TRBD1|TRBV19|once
TGTGCCAGTAGTATATCCCTTGACAGGGAGGAGCAGTTCTTC
CASSISLDREEQFF
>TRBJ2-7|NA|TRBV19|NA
TGTGCCAGTAGTATAACTGGGACCATTTCACCCGAGCAGTACTTC
CASSITGTISPEQYF
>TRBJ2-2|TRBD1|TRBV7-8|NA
TGTGCCAGCAGCTTAGAGGCCCACCCCGGGACAGGGGCCACCGGGGAGCTGTTTTTT
CASSLEAHPGTGATGELFF
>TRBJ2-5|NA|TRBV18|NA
TGTGCCAGCTCACCACGGCTAGTTGAGACCCAGTACTTC
CASSPRLVETQYF
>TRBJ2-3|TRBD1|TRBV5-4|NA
TGTGCCAGCAGGCGAATACCGGGACAGGGGGTCACAGATACGCAGTATTTT
CASRRIPGQGVTDTQYF
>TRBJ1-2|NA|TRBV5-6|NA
TGTGCCAGCAGCTACGTCGGGGAAGCCTATGGCTACACCTTC
CASSYVGEAYGYTF
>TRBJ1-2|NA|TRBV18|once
TGTGCCAGCTCACCCCAGAATAACTATGGCTACACCTTC
CASSPQNNYGYTF
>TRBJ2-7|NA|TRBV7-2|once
TGTGCCAGCAGCTTAAGACACTCAGCAACCTACGAGCAGTACTTC
CASSLRHSATYEQYF
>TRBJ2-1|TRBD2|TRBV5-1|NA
TGCGCCAGCAGCTTGGCCCTGTATACGGGAGGGAGCTTGGGCAATGAGCAGTTCTTC
CASSLALYTGGSLGNEQFF
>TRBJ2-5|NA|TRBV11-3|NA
TGTGCCAGCAGCTTAGCAGGGTCCCAAGAGACCCAGTACTTC
CASSLAGSQETQYF
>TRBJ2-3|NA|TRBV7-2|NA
TGTGCCAGCAGCTGGGATGCCACAGATACGCAGTATTTT
CASSWDATDTQYF
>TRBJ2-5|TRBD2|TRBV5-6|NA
TGTGCCAGCAGCCTAGTGGGACTAGCGGCCATCCGGGAGACCCAGTACTTC
CASSLVGLAAIRETQYF
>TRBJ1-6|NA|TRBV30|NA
TGTGCCTGGAGACTCGGAGGGGTGAATTCACCCCTCCACTTT
CAWRLGGVNSPLHF
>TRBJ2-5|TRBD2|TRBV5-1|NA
TGCGCCAGCAGCTTGGCCCCTAGCGGGACGGGTAAAGAGACCCAGTACTTC
CASSLAPSGTGKETQYF
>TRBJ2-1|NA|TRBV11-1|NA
TGTGCCAGCAGCCGCAACCGGGACGGCTACAATGAGCAGTTCTTC
CASSRNRDGYNEQFF
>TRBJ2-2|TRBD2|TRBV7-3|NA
TGTGCCAGCAGCTTAATGGCGGGAGGAACTGCCGGGGAGCTGTTTTTT
CASSLMAGGTAGELFF
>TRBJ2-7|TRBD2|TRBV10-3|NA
TGTGCCATCGGGACGCTAGCGGGAGGAACCTACGAGCAGTATTTC
CAIGTLAGGTYEQYF
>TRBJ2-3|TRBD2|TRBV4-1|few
TGCGCCAGCAGCCGGACTAGCGGGAGGACAGATACGCAGTATTTT
CASSRTSGRTDTQYF
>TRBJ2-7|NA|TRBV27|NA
TGTGCCAGCAGAACACGGGGGATTGGCGAGCAGTACTTC
CASRTRGIGEQYF
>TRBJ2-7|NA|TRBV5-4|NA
TGTGCCAGCAGCTTGGACAATTACGAGCAGTACTTC
CASSLDNYEQYF
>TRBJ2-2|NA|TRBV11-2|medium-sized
TGTGCCAGCCAGGCCACGGGACCCGGGGAGCTGTTTTTT
CASQATGPGELFF
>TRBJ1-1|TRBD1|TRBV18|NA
TGTGCCAGCTCACCCCTGGGACAGGGAGACACTGAAGCTTTCTTT
CASSPLGQGDTEAFF
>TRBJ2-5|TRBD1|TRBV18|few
TGTGCCAGCTCACCGAGGGGGCGAGAGACCCAGTACTTC
CASSPRGRETQYF
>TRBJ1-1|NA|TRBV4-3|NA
TGCGCCAGCACCCGAGGGACGGGAGAAGCTTTCTTT
CASTRGTGEAFF
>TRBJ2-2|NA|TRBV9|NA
TGTGCCAGCAGCGTAGGTAGTAGGGTCGTAACCGGGGAGCTGTTTTTT
CASSVGSRVVTGELFF
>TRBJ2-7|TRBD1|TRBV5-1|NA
TGCGCCAGCAGCTGGGGGGACAGGGGTACCTACGAGCAGTACTTC
CASSWGDRGTYEQYF
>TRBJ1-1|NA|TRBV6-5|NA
TGTGCCAGCAGTTTTGACTGGCTCATGAACACTGAAGCTTTCTTT
CASSFDWLMNTEAFF